This T cell receptor beta chain is from a study of OX40 agonist ivuxolimab in advanced cancers. Profiled with immunoSEQ multiplex PCR; TCRdb holds only in-frame clones, not every one. The table shows 45,000 to 55,000 clones, with 81% occurring only once. The germline V gene has CDR1 MDHEN and CDR2 SYDVKM. This CDR3 is 16 amino acids long. Trimming took 1 base from V and 4 from J; bases not matched to a gene: 10. The chain carries TRBV28 and TRBJ2-7, with 7 bases fitting TRBD1. The sequence derives from an adult with an advanced solid tumor such as melanoma, head and neck, liver or kidney cancer. The specimen comprised CD4+ or CD8+ T cells sorted from blood, sampled in a trial of the OX40 agonist ivuxolimab. The CDR3 DNA sequence: TGTGCCAGCAGTTTATCCCTCAACAGGGGATGGTACGAGCAGTACTTC. Translating it yields CASSLSLNRGWYEQYF.